The 24 T cell receptor beta chains below come from one sample, sequenced in a study of cytomegalovirus exposure and HLA in healthy donors. Primers: 60 Vbeta forward and 13 Jbeta reverse. Repertoires were generated with immunoSEQ multiplex PCR, while TCRdb's copy carries only in-frame clones and drops some. The table includes about 210,000 clones, over 80% detected once. The sequenced sample consisted of PBMCs. These receptors all come from a woman aged 50 to 60 in good health and CMV-seropositive.

This chain links TRBV7-2 with TRBJ1-6; 10 positions agree with TRBD1. In germline, CDR1 is SGHTA, CDR2 FQGNSA. V gave up 2 bases and J gave up 10 bases; unmatched junction bases: 5. CDR3 length equals 15 residues. The CDR3 loop reads CASSLKGTGASPLHF. The DNA for the CDR3 is TGTGCCAGCAGCTTAAAAGGGACAGGGGCCTCACCCCTCCACTTT.

This chain uses TRBV25-1 with TRBJ2-7, with TRBD2 matching 11 bases. The germline CDR1 and CDR2 sequences are MGHDK and SYGVNS. The CDR3 runs 15 residues. The junction had 1 base not matched to a gene; V was cut back by 1 base and J by 2 bases. The CDR3 region has the DNA TGTGCCAGCAGTGAATTAGCGGGGGGGACCTACGAGCAGTACTTC. Amino acids: CASSELAGGTYEQYF.

V gene TRBV7-2 combines with J gene TRBJ1-1, with 9 positions matching TRBD1. Per germline, CDR1 SGHTA and CDR2 FQGNSA. The CDR3 is made up of 17 amino acids. After removal of 2 bases from V and 1 base from J, the junction contained 8 bases not matched to a gene. The CDR3 DNA reads TGTGCCAGCAGCTTACCCGGGACAGGGATACAGAACACTGAAGCTTTCTTT. Its translation: CASSLPGTGIQNTEAFF.

The chain employs TRBV9 and TRBJ2-4; 11 bases are a match to TRBD2. The germline gives CDR1 SGDLS, CDR2 YYNGEE. This CDR3 is built from 19 residues. The junction had 13 bases not matched to a gene; V was cut back by 5 bases and J by 0 bases. In DNA form, the CDR3 reads TGTGCCAGCAGTGCTAGTGGACTAGCGGGCGGCTTAGCCAAAAACATTCAGTACTTC. It specifies CASSASGLAGGLAKNIQYF.

Worth noting for this clone: Mismatch with germline at one junction end may stem from a read error. The CDR3: CSSSPRGQGSSEQYF. The CDR3 bases are TGTTCCAGCAGCCCACGGGGACAGGGAAGTAGCGAGCAGTACTTC. The chain links TRBV7-9 to TRBJ2-7; 9 positions agree with TRBD1. The CDR3 runs 15 residues. Germline values: CDR1 SEHNR, CDR2 FQNEAQ (reference sequence).

This clone was observed a few times. The chain couples TRBV29-1 to TRBJ2-1; TRBD2 aligns across 10 bases. CDR3 length: 13 amino acids. V shed 5 bases and J 10 bases; nucleotides not matched to a gene: 8. The germline V gene encodes CDR1 SQVTM and CDR2 ANQGSEA. The CDR3 loop reads CSVLSGGQGEQFF. For the CDR3, the DNA is TGCAGCGTTCTTAGCGGGGGGCAGGGGGAGCAGTTCTTC.

The rearrangement links TRBV5-1 to TRBJ1-3; 9 bases align to TRBD1. Per the germline V gene, CDR1 is SGHRS and CDR2 is YFSETQ. Trimming removed 0 bases from V and 4 bases from J; junction bases left unmatched: 5. The CDR3 covers 16 residues. CDR3 nucleotide sequence: TGCGCCAGCAGCTTGGGACAGGGGGAAGCCGGAAACACCATATATTTT. Its protein is CASSLGQGEAGNTIYF.

This chain joins TRBV28 and TRBJ1-5, with a possible D match to TRBD1 (5 bases). The length of the CDR3 is 15 residues. Trimming stripped 6 bases from V and 4 bases from J, with 16 bases between. CDR1 is MDHEN and CDR2 is SYDVKM in the germline V gene. This CDR3 is CASSPGASRNQPQHF. Here the CDR3 DNA reads TGTGCCAGCAGCCCTGGGGCTTCACGGAATCAGCCCCAGCATTTT.

This clone was recorded only once. The chain carries TRBV28 and TRBJ1-6; 7 bases line up with TRBD1. Trimming removed 7 bases from V and 6 bases from J; junction bases left unmatched: 3. CDR3 length: 13 amino acids. Germline lookup yields CDR1 MDHEN and CDR2 SYDVKM. Here the CDR3 reads CASKGQINSPLHF. The CDR3, as DNA: TGTGCCAGCAAGGGACAGATTAATTCACCCCTCCACTTT.

The V call is TRBV6-6, the J call TRBJ1-2; weak D call: TRBD1 (5 bases). CDR1 MNHNY and CDR2 SVGAGI come from the germline V gene (reference sequence). This CDR3 is 14 amino acids long. V was trimmed by 2 bases and J by 5 bases, leaving 12 bases between them. The CDR3, as DNA: TGTGCCAGCAGTTACCCGAGGGAGGGGTATGGCTACACCTTC. Encoded protein: CASSYPREGYGYTF.

The rearrangement uses TRBV5-4 and TRBJ2-2; 8 nucleotides align to TRBD1. Germline CDR1 is SGHNT and CDR2 is YYREEE (reference sequence). This CDR3 contains 15 residues. The ends lost 2 bases at V and 3 bases at J; junction bases unmatched: 3. The CDR3, as DNA: TGTGCCAGCAGCTTCAGGGGGCGAGACACCGGGGAGCTGTTTTTT. Its translation is CASSFRGRDTGELFF.

This clone was seen a handful of times. The rearrangement uses TRBV5-6 and TRBJ1-5; a weak D match, TRBD1 (6 bases). The CDR3 runs 16 residues. Germline assignment: CDR1 SGHDT and CDR2 YYEEEE. The germline V and J ends were trimmed by 4 bases and 5 bases, with 19 bases remaining between them. This CDR3 is CASSHRGQGGYQPQHF. The CDR3 coding sequence is TGTGCCAGCAGCCACCGGGGGCAGGGAGGGTATCAGCCCCAGCATTTT. Full variable domain (outside the CDR3, taken from reference TRBV5-6 and TRBJ1-5): DAGVTQSPTHLIKTRGQQVTLRCSPKSGHDTVSWYQQALGQGPQFIFQYYEEEERQRGNFPDRFSGHQFPNYSSELNVNALLLGDSALYLCASSHRGQGGYQPQHFGDGTRLSIL.

This chain uses TRBV11-2 with TRBJ1-2, with TRBD1 matching over 7 bases. V shed 5 bases, J shed 3 bases, and the junction held 9 bases outside the gene matches. CDR1 is SGHAT and CDR2 is FQNNGV in the germline V gene. This CDR3 is built from 15 residues. CDR3 coding DNA: TGTGCCAGCAGCCCCTTTTCCGGGACAGACTATGGCTACACCTTC. Protein product: CASSPFSGTDYGYTF.

V gene TRBV7-2 combines with J gene TRBJ2-3; D is unresolved. Trimming removed 5 bases at V and 4 bases at J, with 10 bases between. In germline, CDR1 is SGHTA, CDR2 FQGNSA. The CDR3 is 13 residues long. The CDR3 DNA reads TGTGCCAGCAGCCAAAACCGAGCAGATACGCAGTATTTT. This sequence encodes CASSQNRADTQYF.

This clone showed up just once. The chain couples TRBV2 to TRBJ2-7; D perhaps matches TRBD2 (6 bases). V was pared by 3 bases and J by 3 bases, with 18 bases between. CDR3 length: 16 amino acids. Looked up from germline, CDR1 is SNHLY and CDR2 is FYNNEI. CDR3 coding DNA: TGTGCCAGCAGTGATCTTGGGACTCCCGGAGGCTACGAGCAGTACTTC. Translation gives CASSDLGTPGGYEQYF.

V gene TRBV10-3 combines with J gene TRBJ2-5; 9 nucleotides agree with TRBD1. The CDR3 contains 16 residues. V was pared by 8 bases and J by 3 bases, with 13 bases of the junction left unmatched. Germline assignment: CDR1 ENHRY and CDR2 SYGVKD. CDR3 in DNA: TGTGCCATCGCCGGGACAGGGAGAGCGGGGAAAGAGACCCAGTACTTC. As protein: CAIAGTGRAGKETQYF.

This chain uses TRBV27 with TRBJ2-1; 7 nucleotides line up with TRBD2. Trimming removed 2 bases from V and 7 bases from J; junction bases left unmatched: 2. The CDR3 sequence is 13 residues long. Germline V CDR1 and CDR2: MNHEY, SMNVEV (reference sequence). CDR3 amino acids: CASSLGGGNEQFF. CDR3 nucleotide sequence: TGTGCCAGCAGTTTAGGGGGAGGGAATGAGCAGTTCTTC.

The chain recombines TRBV27 with TRBJ2-7; D not resolved. Between the trimmed V and J ends, which lost 5 bases and 5 bases, there was a span of 19 bases. This CDR3 comprises 15 residues. Germline assignment: CDR1 MNHEY and CDR2 SMNVEV (reference sequence). DNA of the CDR3: TGTGCCAGCAGTAGCAATGTCATAAGTAAGCACGAGCAGTACTTC. Translated, it gives CASSSNVISKHEQYF.

The chain links TRBV6-1 to TRBJ2-7, with a weak D call TRBD2 (6 bases). Germline V gene sequence: CDR1 MNHNS, CDR2 SASEGT. Trimming left V 2 bases short and J 5 bases short, with 16 bases between. CDR3 size: 15 residues. The CDR3 is CASSETAGRGDEQYF. CDR3 nucleotide sequence: TGTGCCAGCAGTGAAACCGCGGGGCGAGGGGACGAGCAGTACTTC.

The rearrangement uses TRBV5-1 and TRBJ1-1, with D uncertain. The CDR3 has 17 residues. CDR1 is SGHRS, CDR2 YFSETQ, per germline. Trimming pared 0 bases from V and 0 bases from J, leaving 15 bases between. This CDR3 reads CASSLGVSRTLNTEAFF. The DNA for the CDR3 is TGCGCCAGCAGCTTGGGCGTGAGTCGAACCTTGAACACTGAAGCTTTCTTT.

V and J are TRBV12-5 and TRBJ2-7; D possibly corresponds to TRBD2 (5 bases). The V end was cut by 1 base, the J end by 7 bases, with 8 bases between. The germline V gene encodes CDR1 LGHNT and CDR2 FRNRAP. The CDR3 runs 12 residues. Written as DNA, the CDR3 is TGTGCTAGTGGTTTGGACGGGGTGGAGCAGTACTTC. This translates into CASGLDGVEQYF. The whole variable domain, filled in from reference TRBV12-5 and TRBJ2-7, reads DARVTQTPRHKVTEMGQEVTMRCQPILGHNTVFWYRQTMMQGLELLAYFRNRAPLDDSGMPKDRFSAEMPDATLATLKIQPSEPRDSAVYFCASGLDGVEQYFGPGTRLTVT.

The genes are TRBV5-5 and TRBJ2-7, with D possibly being TRBD2 (6 bases). CDR1 and CDR2 from the germline V gene are SGHKS and YYEKEE (reference sequence). The V end was cut by 0 bases, the J end by 3 bases, with 16 bases between. There are 16 residues in the CDR3. The CDR3 nucleotides read TGTGCCAGCAGCTTGGGGCCGGCGCCGGGGGTCTACGAGCAGTACTTC. This encodes CASSLGPAPGVYEQYF.

This clone was observed a few times. The genes are TRBV19 and TRBJ1-6, with D possibly matching TRBD1 (5 bases). From germline, CDR1 is LNHDA and CDR2 SQIVND (reference sequence). This CDR3 spans 14 amino acids. Trimming took 7 bases from V and 6 from J, leaving 13 bases between them. As DNA, the CDR3 is TGTGCCAGTAACGGGGGGATACGTAATTCACCCCTCCACTTT. Translated: CASNGGIRNSPLHF.

This rearrangement joins TRBV11-2 to TRBJ2-1; 7 bases are shared with TRBD1. The CDR3 consists of 14 residues. With 1 base clipped from V and 5 bases from J, the junction kept 2 bases outside the gene matches. Germline V gene lookup returns CDR1 SGHAT and CDR2 FQNNGV. The CDR3 coding sequence is TGTGCCAGCAGCTTAGCCGGGACAGACAATGAGCAGTTCTTC. It codes for CASSLAGTDNEQFF.